This T cell receptor beta chain was observed in a study of PD-1 blockade in classical Hodgkin lymphoma. Whole-study results and caveats: Reasons behind the repertoire differences stay unclear, perhaps disease activity or earlier therapy. In newly diagnosed patients, baseline TCR diversity was reportedly below that of healthy donors.

The V gene's germline CDR1 is SSHAT and CDR2 FNYEAQ (reference sequence). The CDR3 is made up of 15 amino acids. Remarks on this clone: What it binds is not known. Germline and junction disagree at one end, which may indicate a read error.

Patients all relapsed after autologous stem cell transplantation, and there was variation in brentuximab vedotin exposure. The method was immunoSEQ multiplex PCR; TCRdb's version includes in-frame clones alone and lacks a portion of them. The data show some 24,000 clones, approximately 80% seen once. Sequences were derived from peripheral blood mononuclear cells (PBMCs), sampled at baseline. The chain is built from TRBV7-7 and TRBJ2-3; tentatively, D is TRBD2 (6 bases). The TCR originated in a human donor with classical Hodgkin lymphoma. For the CDR3, the DNA is TGTGCTAGCAGCCTAGGGACTTCACCAACAGATACGCAGTATTTT. As protein: CASSLGTSPTDTQYF. The full variable domain, completed using reference TRBV7-7 and TRBJ2-3, is GAGVSQSPRYKVTKRGQDVTLRCDPISSHATLYWYQQALGQGPEFLTYFNYEAQPDKSGLPSDRFSAERPEGSISTLTIQRTEQRDSAMYRCASSLGTSPTDTQYFGPGTRLTVL.